These 6 T cell receptor beta chains were all obtained from the same sample, sequenced in a study of shared clonotypes between healthy human individuals. Clones were read by immunoSEQ multiplex PCR, and TCRdb kept only the in-frame ones, dropping some. The table lists millions of clones, over 85% of them singletons. The sample consisted of naive CD4+ T cells sorted from blood. Described subset: CD45RA+ positively selected. All receptors derive from a man younger than 35 in good health.

The chain joins TRBV19 to TRBJ2-2; 9 bases align to TRBD1. Germline trimming cut 5 bases from V and 5 bases from J; bases unmatched to any gene: 12. The germline gives CDR1 LNHDA, CDR2 SQIVND (reference sequence). The CDR3 runs to 17 residues. DNA of the CDR3: TGTGCCAGTAGTCCCCTAGGAGGGACAGGGTCGACCGGGGAGCTGTTTTTT. Translated, it gives CASSPLGGTGSTGELFF.

The chain links TRBV2 to TRBJ1-2, with 11 bases aligning to TRBD1. Germline CDR1 SNHLY, CDR2 FYNNEI. The CDR3 runs 15 residues. Germline trimming cut 6 bases from V and 8 bases from J; bases unmatched to any gene: 11. CDR3: CASSAGTGGNEGYTF. In nucleotides, the CDR3 is TGTGCCAGCAGCGCCGGGACAGGGGGAAATGAAGGCTACACCTTC.

Here the CDR3 reads CASSPRPTSGVNNEQFF. CDR3 coding DNA: TGTGCCAGCAGCCCAAGACCTACTAGCGGAGTTAACAATGAGCAGTTCTTC. The V and J genes are TRBV9 and TRBJ2-1; 8 nucleotides align to TRBD2. The germline CDR1 and CDR2 sequences are SGDLS and YYNGEE. Losses at the gene ends were 4 bases for V and 5 bases for J; bases not matched to a gene: 14. The CDR3 sequence is 17 residues long.

This rearrangement joins TRBV7-2 to TRBJ2-2; possibly TRBD2 for D (6 bases). Germline values: CDR1 SGHTA, CDR2 FQGNSA. This CDR3 contains 14 residues. V was pared by 5 bases and J by 4 bases, with 11 bases between. The CDR3 DNA follows: TGTGCCAGCAGCGCGGGACCGCGCACCGGGGAGCTGTTTTTT. This encodes CASSAGPRTGELFF.

The chain couples TRBV6-5 to TRBJ1-5; a possible D gene is TRBD1 (6 bases). In germline, CDR1 is MNHEY, CDR2 SVGAGI. Trimming pared 6 bases from V and 5 bases from J, leaving 14 bases between. This CDR3 is 14 amino acids long. The CDR3 sequence: CASSRAGGYQPQHF. The DNA of the CDR3 is TGTGCCAGCAGCCGTGCGGGGGGCTATCAGCCCCAGCATTTT.

This chain connects TRBV19 to TRBJ1-6, with D hard to call. This CDR3 is built from 15 residues. Germline V lookup: CDR1 LNHDA, CDR2 SQIVND (reference sequence). Trimming took 6 bases from V and 0 from J, leaving 9 bases between them. The CDR3 region has the DNA TGTGCCAGTAGCTTGTTGAGCTCCTATAATTCACCCCTCCACTTT. Translated: CASSLLSSYNSPLHF.